A selection of T cell receptor beta chains follows, all from one sample in a study of breast tumors, draining lymph nodes, adjacent tissues. TCRdb re-called the multiplex PCR reads through MiXCR, storing one row per CDR3 protein. The sample lists 180,000 or so distinct CDR3 sequences, 30% to 40% occurring once. Sequencing used axillary lymph node tissue. The receptor set was obtained from a female donor with breast cancer. Some clones in this sample may be carry-over from other donors' samples. Both conserved end residues are part of each CDR3. A D gene is named only where the DNA matches it firmly. Not all rows give a size; the values are once, few, many and, for expanded clones, a class.

J gene,V gene,D gene,clone size,CDR3 protein,CDR3 DNA
TRBJ1-5,TRBV28,.,many,CASSLQGLSNQPQHF,TGTGCCAGCAGTCTACAGGGTCTTAGCAATCAGCCCCAGCATTTT
TRBJ2-7,TRBV7-9,TRBD2,.,CASSPTSGSEQYF,TGTGCCAGCAGTCCCACTAGCGGGAGCGAGCAGTACTTC
TRBJ2-5,TRBV11-2,TRBD2,many,CASSLSGGRGETQYF,TGTGCCAGCAGCTTGAGCGGGGGTAGGGGAGAGACCCAGTACTTC
TRBJ2-2,TRBV15,.,.,CATSRDRGCWELFF,TGTGCCACCAGCAGGGATAGAGGGTGCTGGGAGCTGTTTTTT
TRBJ2-1,TRBV5-1,.,many,CASSLVVANEQFF,TGCGCCAGCAGCTTGGTGGTAGCCAATGAGCAGTTCTTC
TRBJ1-2,TRBV7-9,.,few,CASSLARGAQRFDHTF,TGTGCCAGCAGCTTAGCGCGTGGGGCGCAACGTTTCGATCACACCTTC
TRBJ1-2,TRBV12-5,TRBD1,many,CASGLGDSGYGYTF,TGTGCTAGTGGTTTGGGGGACAGCGGCTATGGCTACACCTTC
TRBJ2-1,TRBV6-5,.,many,CASTTVGTNNEQFF,TGTGCCAGCACCACCGTGGGCACCAACAATGAGCAGTTCTTC
TRBJ2-2,TRBV7-9,TRBD2,.,CASSLQLAGERTGELFF,TGTGCCAGCAGCTTACAACTAGCGGGAGAGCGAACCGGGGAGCTGTTTTTT
TRBJ1-3,TRBV19,.,.,CASSMTATSGNTIYF,TGTGCCAGTAGTATGACAGCTACCTCTGGAAACACCATATATTTT
TRBJ2-3,TRBV3-1,.,many,CASSQSENTQYF,TGTGCCAGCAGCCAGTCGGAGAATACGCAGTATTTT
TRBJ2-3,TRBV7-2,.,.,CASNLRGATDTQYF,TGTGCCAGCAACCTACGGGGGGCCACCGATACGCAGTATTTT
TRBJ2-6,TRBV12-3/TRBV12-4,.,many,CASTRRTSGANVLTF,TGTGCCAGCACCAGGCGGACCTCTGGGGCCAACGTCCTGACTTTC
TRBJ2-1,TRBV20-1,.,many,CSARGGSANEQFF,TGCAGTGCTAGAGGGGGCTCCGCGAATGAGCAGTTCTTC
TRBJ2-5,TRBV2,.,many,CARSGGLETQYF,TGTGCCAGGAGTGGGGGCCTAGAGACCCAGTACTTC
TRBJ2-7,TRBV7-2,.,.,CASSHSQGSYERYF,TGCGCCAGCAGCCACTCGCAAGGATCCTACGAGCGGTACTTC
TRBJ2-7,TRBV6-5,TRBD2,many,CASSSGLAPEQYF,TGTGCCAGCAGTTCGGGACTAGCTCCCGAGCAGTACTTC
TRBJ2-3,TRBV28,TRBD2,few,CASSLVSGRNPDTQYF,TGTGCCAGCAGTTTAGTTAGCGGGAGAAACCCAGATACGCAGTATTTT
TRBJ2-3,TRBV3-1,.,many,CASSRGGVGLFSTDTQYF,TGTGCCAGCAGCCGAGGAGGGGTGGGGTTGTTTAGCACAGATACGCAGTATTTT
TRBJ2-5,TRBV7-6,.,many,CASSPYGGSAETQYF,TGTGCCAGCAGCCCATATGGGGGTTCGGCAGAGACCCAGTACTTC
TRBJ1-1,TRBV29-1,TRBD1,many,CSVGLGTGMSTEAFF,TGCAGCGTTGGCCTCGGGACAGGGATGAGCACTGAAGCTTTCTTT
TRBJ2-1,TRBV28,TRBD2,few,CASSSAGGAPNEQFF,TGTGCCAGCAGCTCAGCGGGGGGCGCTCCCAATGAGCAGTTCTTC
TRBJ2-7,TRBV5-6,.,many,CASSSRHLSLPYEQYF,TGTGCCAGCAGCTCCCGACACCTTTCCTTACCCTACGAGCAGTACTTC
TRBJ2-2,TRBV10-2,TRBD1,.,CASIGQGFTGELFF,TGCGCCAGCATTGGACAGGGTTTCACCGGGGAGCTGTTCTTT
TRBJ1-5,TRBV6-5,.,many,CASSYSSGSNQPQHF,TGTGCCAGCAGTTACTCTTCGGGTAGCAATCAGCCCCAGCATTTT
TRBJ1-3,TRBV6-6,TRBD1,.,CASSRLTGGLNTIYF,TGTGCCAGCAGTCGCCTGACAGGGGGCTTAAACACCATATATTTT
TRBJ1-3,TRBV18,.,many,CASSLQGQASGNTIYF,TGTGCCAGCTCACTACAGGGCCAAGCGTCTGGAAACACCATATATTTT
TRBJ2-7,TRBV29-1,TRBD2,many,CSASGTSSYEQYF,TGCAGCGCGTCCGGGACTAGCTCTTACGAGCAGTACTTC
TRBJ1-6,TRBV5-8,.,many,CASSYGSLPNTLHF,TGTGCCAGCAGCTACGGGTCGCTCCCTAACACCCTCCACTTT